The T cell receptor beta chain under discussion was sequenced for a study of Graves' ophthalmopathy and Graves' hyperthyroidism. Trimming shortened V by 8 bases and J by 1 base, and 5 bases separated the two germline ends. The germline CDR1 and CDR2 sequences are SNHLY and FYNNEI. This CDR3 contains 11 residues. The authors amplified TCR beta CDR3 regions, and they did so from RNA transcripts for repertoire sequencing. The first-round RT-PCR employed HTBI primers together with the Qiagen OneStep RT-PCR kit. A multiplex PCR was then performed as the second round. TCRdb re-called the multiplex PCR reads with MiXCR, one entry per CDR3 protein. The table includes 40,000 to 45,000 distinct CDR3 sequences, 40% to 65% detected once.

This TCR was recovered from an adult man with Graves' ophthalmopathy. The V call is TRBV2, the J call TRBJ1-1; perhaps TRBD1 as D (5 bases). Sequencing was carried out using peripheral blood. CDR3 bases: TGTGCCAGCGGGGGGAACACTGAAGCTTTCTTT. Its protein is CASGGNTEAFF.